In its sample, the clone carrying this T cell receptor beta chain was seen a few times. The data belong to a study of identical twins. Germline loops: CDR1 SGHTA, CDR2 FQGNSA. Deletions cut 3 bases from V and 9 bases from J, with 15 bases between. The CDR3 extends over 13 amino acids. Template switching added a universal primer site; cDNA carried unique molecular identifiers. Each CDR3 protein gets one entry after TCRdb re-called the 5' RACE reads with MiXCR. In the table there are about 520,000 distinct CDR3 sequences, approximately 22% of which are singletons. These sequences were also reported in another study, on T cells expressing NK-cell markers.

Sequenced sample: CD4+ T cells sorted from blood. The clonotype originates from a woman between 18 and 29 years old in good health. This rearrangement joins TRBV7-2 to TRBJ2-7, with D maybe TRBD2 (6 bases). CDR3 in amino acids: CASSLTRGSGQYF. The CDR3 region has the DNA TGTGCCAGCAGCTTGACCCGGGGGTCAGGGCAGTACTTC.